Below are 30 T cell receptor beta chains sequenced from a single sample in a study of beta chain features in type 1 diabetes (dated by TCRdb to 2016 to 2018). Library construction relied on the immunoSEQ multiplex PCR assay. The entire amount of isolated RNA was reverse transcribed using the High Capacity cDNA Reverse Transcription Kit, so the sequenced TCRB transcripts were expressed ones. In its TCRdb copy, this immuneACCESS table keeps in-frame sequences only and misses some clones. Where compared with another copy, unresolved V genes explain less than half of these, and the others have no known cause. In this sample the table shows some 410,000 clones, over 10% of which occur a single time. About 0.042% of the sample is taken by the ten largest. Sample: naive CD4+ T cells from blood. The sample's cell subset or site label, in plain terms: true naive CD4+ T cells. These receptors came from a woman aged 18-29 years in good health.

The J gene is TRBJ2-1, the V gene TRBV7-9; no clear D gene. The CDR3 is 15 amino acids. The V and J ends lost 2 bases and 0 bases respectively, with 8 bases between them. CDR1 SEHNR and CDR2 FQNEAQ come from the germline V gene (reference sequence). CDR3 DNA: TGTGCCAGCAGCTTAATAAAGAGCTCCTACAATGAGCAGTTCTTC. This gives the protein CASSLIKSSYNEQFF.

The J gene is TRBJ1-6, the V gene TRBV5-1, with a possible D match to TRBD1 (6 bases). The V and J ends lost 2 bases and 10 bases respectively, with 16 bases between them. CDR3 length: 15 amino acids. The V gene's germline CDR1 is SGHRS and CDR2 YFSETQ. For the CDR3, the DNA is TGCGCCAGCAGCTTACCGGGGGCCGGGCACTCACCCCTCCACTTT. This translates into CASSLPGAGHSPLHF.

The V and J genes are TRBV6-1 and TRBJ1-6; the D gene is possibly TRBD1 (6 bases). CDR1 is MNHNS, CDR2 SASEGT, per germline. The CDR3 is made up of 15 amino acids. V lost 3 bases and J 6 bases, leaving 12 bases between the germline ends. Here the CDR3 reads CASSESKGGNSPLHF. As DNA, the CDR3 is TGTGCCAGCAGTGAGTCGAAAGGGGGTAATTCACCCCTCCACTTT.

This clone was counted only a few times. CDR3 residues: CASSLVSLEGYGYTF. The DNA of the CDR3 is TGTGCCAGCAGCTTGGTCAGCCTCGAGGGCTATGGCTACACCTTC. The rearrangement links TRBV11-1 to TRBJ1-2, with D uncertain. V lost 3 bases, J lost 4 bases, and 15 bases lay in between. This CDR3 has 15 amino acids. Germline V lookup: CDR1 SGHAT, CDR2 FQDESV (reference sequence).

J is TRBJ1-1 and V is TRBV9; D is unclear. Germline V gene sequence: CDR1 SGDLS, CDR2 YYNGEE. The CDR3 extends over 14 amino acids. V gave up 3 bases and J gave up 5 bases, with 14 bases separating them. This CDR3 is CASSAPQRSTEAFF. CDR3 bases: TGTGCCAGCAGCGCCCCTCAGAGATCTACTGAAGCTTTCTTT.

This clone came up a few times. The chain joins TRBV28 to TRBJ2-7; 8 bases map to TRBD1. J lost 2 bases, V lost 6 bases, and 9 bases had no gene match. The CDR3 has 15 amino acids. CDR1 is MDHEN and CDR2 is SYDVKM in the germline V gene. CDR3 sequence (DNA): TGTGCCAGCAGACCGAATAACAGGGGGGCCTACGAGCAGTACGTC. This codes for CASRPNNRGAYEQYV.

This chain joins TRBV19 and TRBJ1-2; the D is unclear. The V gene's germline CDR1 is LNHDA and CDR2 SQIVND (reference sequence). The germline V and J ends were trimmed by 4 bases and 0 bases, with 9 bases remaining between them. The CDR3 is 14 residues long. The CDR3 reads CASSTIGPNYGYTF. CDR3 bases: TGTGCCAGTAGTACCATAGGACCTAACTATGGCTACACCTTC. The full variable domain, completed using reference TRBV19 and TRBJ1-2, is DGGITQSPKYLFRKEGQNVTLSCEQNLNHDAMYWYRQDPGQGLRLIYYSQIVNDFQKGDIAEGYSVSREKKESFPLTVTSAQKNPTAFYLCASSTIGPNYGYTFGSGTRLTVV.

This chain links TRBV28 with TRBJ2-5; TRBD1 matches 11 bases. CDR1 MDHEN and CDR2 SYDVKM come from the germline V gene. The CDR3 has 15 residues. J lost 2 bases, V lost 5 bases, and 4 bases had no gene match. The CDR3 loop is CASSARDRGQETQYF. The CDR3, as DNA: TGTGCCAGCAGTGCCCGGGACAGGGGGCAAGAGACCCAGTACTTC.

The chain is built from TRBV6-5 and TRBJ2-5; 8 bases agree with TRBD1. V lost 6 bases to trimming and J lost 3 bases; unmatched junction nucleotides: 3. Germline V gives CDR1 MNHEY, CDR2 SVGAGI. The CDR3 runs 13 residues. CDR3 DNA: TGTGCCAGCAGCCCGGACAGGGAAGAGACCCAGTACTTC. The encoded protein is CASSPDREETQYF.

The V call is TRBV4-3, the J call TRBJ2-4; 9 nucleotides agree with TRBD2. The CDR3 covers 18 residues. In germline, CDR1 is LGHNA, CDR2 YSLEER. V trimming: 1 base; J trimming: 0 bases; junction bases outside the gene matches: 7. CDR3 sequence (DNA): TGCGCCAGCAGCCAAGCCCGTAGCGGGAGATTAGCCAAAAACATTCAGTACTTC. This gives the protein CASSQARSGRLAKNIQYF.

This chain connects TRBV7-9 to TRBJ1-1, with D maybe TRBD1 (5 bases). Trimming stripped 3 bases from V and 6 bases from J, with 8 bases between. Germline values: CDR1 SEHNR, CDR2 FQNEAQ (reference sequence). The length of the CDR3 is 12 residues. The CDR3: CASSFWGSEAFF. CDR3 nucleotides: TGTGCCAGCAGCTTCTGGGGGTCTGAAGCTTTCTTT.

The CDR3 coding sequence is TGTGCCAGCATAGGTAATGGGTACGAGCAGTACTTC. This gives the protein CASIGNGYEQYF. The rearrangement joins TRBV25-1 to TRBJ2-7; D remains unclear. CDR3 size: 12 residues. Between the trimmed V and J ends, which lost 7 bases and 4 bases, there was a span of 11 bases. Germline CDR1 reads MGHDK; CDR2 reads SYGVNS.

The chain couples TRBV7-3 to TRBJ2-7, with D possibly being TRBD1 (6 bases). Germline V gene sequence: CDR1 SGHTA, CDR2 FQGTGA. The V end lost 5 bases, the J end lost 3 bases, and 14 bases lay between the germline ends. The CDR3 has 14 amino acids. This chain's CDR3 is CASSPTGLDYEQYF. The DNA for the CDR3 is TGTGCCAGCAGCCCAACAGGGCTTGACTACGAGCAGTACTTC. The variable domain in full, with the rest retrieved from reference TRBV7-3 and TRBJ2-7, is GAGVSQTPSNKVTEKGKYVELRCDPISGHTALYWYRQSLGQGPEFLIYFQGTGAADDSGLPNDRFFAVRPEGSVSTLKIQRTERGDSAVYLCASSPTGLDYEQYFGPGTRLTVT.

This clone came up a few times. The chain links TRBV4-3 to TRBJ1-5, with 7 bases fitting TRBD1. Germline CDR1 and CDR2: LGHNA and YSLEER. The CDR3 is 16 residues long. After removal of 0 bases from V and 6 bases from J, the junction contained 8 bases not matched to a gene. As DNA, the CDR3 is TGCGCCAGCAGCCAAGATCTAGGAGGGGGCAGTCAGCCCCAGCATTTT. It encodes CASSQDLGGGSQPQHF.

This clone was counted only a few times. The chain carries TRBV15 and TRBJ2-5; no reliable D call. The CDR3 totals 14 residues. Germline CDR1 and CDR2: LNHNV and YYDKDF (reference sequence). V was pared by 0 bases and J by 7 bases, with 12 bases between. The CDR3 sequence: CATSRDLGKGTQYF. CDR3 DNA sequence: TGTGCCACCAGCAGAGATCTGGGGAAAGGGACCCAGTACTTC.

This clone was counted between two and nine times. V is TRBV7-2 and J is TRBJ2-4; possibly TRBD1 or TRBD2 for D (6 bases each). With 5 bases removed from V and 6 bases from J, the gap between germline ends came to 11 bases. CDR1 is SGHTA and CDR2 is FQGNSA in the germline V gene. The CDR3 loop spans 13 amino acids. CDR3 bases: TGTGCCAGCAGCGAACAGGGAGGAAACATTCAGTACTTC. This codes for CASSEQGGNIQYF. The full variable domain, completed using reference TRBV7-2 and TRBJ2-4, is GAGVSQSPSNKVTEKGKDVELRCDPISGHTALYWYRQSLGQGLEFLIYFQGNSAPDKSGLPSDRFSAERTGGSVSTLTIQRTQQEDSAVYLCASSEQGGNIQYFGAGTRLSVL.

This clone was seen a few times. The chain couples TRBV7-8 to TRBJ2-3; weak D call: TRBD2 (5 bases). The CDR3 sequence is 18 residues long. The germline V gene has CDR1 SGHVS and CDR2 FQNEAQ. Deletions cut 0 bases from V and 2 bases from J, with 18 bases between. The CDR3 DNA reads TGTGCCAGCAGCTTAGCAGGTTTTGCTAGCTTTATCACAGATACGCAGTATTTT. Amino acids: CASSLAGFASFITDTQYF.

This clone was seen a handful of times. The chain combines TRBV7-3 with TRBJ2-1, with a weak D call TRBD2 (5 bases). There are 12 residues in the CDR3. The V end lost 3 bases, the J end lost 7 bases, and 7 bases lay between the germline ends. Germline V gives CDR1 SGHTA, CDR2 FQGTGA. CDR3 loop: CASSLTGNEQFF. The CDR3 DNA sequence: TGTGCCAGCAGCTTGACGGGGAATGAGCAGTTCTTC.

This clone was seen more than once but under ten times. The chain joins TRBV5-1 to TRBJ2-7; D is unclear. V was shortened by 0 bases and J by 3 bases, with 4 bases between the two germline ends. Germline V gives CDR1 SGHRS, CDR2 YFSETQ. The CDR3 has 12 residues. CDR3 residues: CASSLGIYEQYF. The CDR3 coding sequence is TGCGCCAGCAGCTTGGGAATCTACGAGCAGTACTTC.

This clone was picked up a small number of times. The V call is TRBV20-1, the J call TRBJ2-4, with no clear D. The CDR3 runs 11 residues. V lost 6 bases and J lost 8, with 11 bases in between. Per germline, CDR1 DFQATT and CDR2 SNEGSKA (reference sequence). The CDR3 nucleotides are TGCAGTGCCAGTAGGGTTTACATTCAGTACTTC. Translating it yields CSASRVYIQYF.

This clone was seen only a few times. The rearrangement uses TRBV7-9 and TRBJ2-3, with a tentative D call TRBD2 (6 bases). V was cut by 7 bases and J by 6 bases, with 11 bases left in between. The CDR3 runs to 12 residues. Per germline, CDR1 SEHNR and CDR2 FQNEAQ (reference sequence). The CDR3 sequence is CASKAGGDTQYF. In nucleotides, the CDR3 is TGTGCCAGCAAAGCGGGTGGGGATACGCAGTATTTT.

This clone has only a few counts. The gene calls are TRBV5-1 and TRBJ1-1, with D possibly matching TRBD1 (6 bases). Germline CDR1 and CDR2: SGHRS and YFSETQ. V was clipped by 0 bases and J by 4 bases, with 34 bases between them. This CDR3 has 22 residues. CDR3 in DNA: TGCGCCAGCAGCTTGGCCGGGGGGCGAGATGGCTCTCTGGCCAAGCGGCTCACTGAAGCTTTCTTT. Translating gives CASSLAGGRDGSLAKRLTEAFF.

This clone was detected a few times. For the CDR3, the DNA is TGTGCCAGCAGCAAAGAGGTCAAGGGACAAATCTTTCTAGCCAAAAACATTCAGTACTTC. Amino acids: CASSKEVKGQIFLAKNIQYF. The V gene is TRBV21-1, the J gene TRBJ2-4; the table's D call, TRBD1, has no DNA check behind it. TRBV21-1 is a documented pseudogene. The CDR3 loop spans 20 amino acids.

The table lists this clone with many counts. The chain links TRBV29-1 to TRBJ2-6, with D unclear. The length of the CDR3 is 14 residues. Per the germline V gene, CDR1 is SQVTM and CDR2 is ANQGSEA. V gave up 5 bases and J gave up 3 bases, with 11 bases separating them. The CDR3 DNA sequence: TGCAGCGTTACCTTGGGGTATGGGGCCAACGTCCTGACTTTC. This sequence encodes CSVTLGYGANVLTF.

V gene TRBV11-2 combines with J gene TRBJ1-2, with D maybe TRBD1 (6 bases). Deletions cut 5 bases from V and 4 bases from J, with 20 bases between. CDR1 SGHAT and CDR2 FQNNGV come from the germline V gene. The CDR3 loop spans 16 amino acids. This chain's CDR3 is CASSPLGGRKVYGYTF. The CDR3 DNA reads as TGTGCCAGCAGCCCTCTCGGGGGGCGGAAGGTCTATGGCTACACCTTC.

The table lists this clone with many counts. The V call is TRBV13, the J call TRBJ2-1, with 7 bases that match TRBD2. Germline CDR1 PRHDT, CDR2 FYEKMQ (reference sequence). V was clipped by 3 bases and J by 6 bases; unmatched bases: 8. The CDR3 sequence is 15 residues long. The CDR3 nucleotides read TGTGCCAGCAGCTTTAATGGGAGGGCCCGCAATGAGCAGTTCTTC. Encoded protein: CASSFNGRARNEQFF.

This clone came up a few times. This sequence joins TRBV4-3 and TRBJ2-5; no definite D call. The germline CDR1 and CDR2 sequences are LGHNA and YSLEER. Trimming left V 0 bases short and J 5 bases short, with 7 bases between. This CDR3 spans 13 amino acids. The DNA of the CDR3 is TGCGCCAGCAGCCAAGATATACCCGAGACCCAGTACTTC. Encoded protein: CASSQDIPETQYF.

This chain connects TRBV5-1 to TRBJ2-3; 7 nucleotides match TRBD2. Unmatched junction bases numbered 7, after V lost 9 bases and J lost 3 bases. The CDR3 sequence is 13 residues long. The germline CDR1 and CDR2 sequences are SGHRS and YFSETQ. CDR3: CATAGGRTDTQYF. The CDR3 DNA reads TGCGCCACCGCCGGGGGGAGGACAGATACGCAGTATTTT.

This clone was seen repeatedly, ten times or more. The genes are TRBV23-1 and TRBJ1-4, with TRBD1 as a possible D gene (5 bases). TRBV23-1 is an open reading frame, and its role is uncertain. V was pared by 4 bases and J by 4 bases, with 7 bases between. The CDR3 consists of 13 residues. The CDR3 is CASSLTVNEKLFF. CDR3 DNA: TGCGCCAGCAGTCTGACAGTTAATGAAAAACTGTTTTTT.

The rearrangement links TRBV9 to TRBJ2-1; D is uncertain. CDR1 and CDR2 (germline): SGDLS, YYNGEE. This CDR3 region has 13 residues. V gave up 0 bases and J gave up 4 bases, with 5 bases separating them. Written as DNA, the CDR3 is TGTGCCAGCAGCGTAGCTTGGTACAATGAGCAGTTCTTC. Translation: CASSVAWYNEQFF.